This TCR beta chain appears in the sequencing data of a study of sequential checkpoint blockade in melanoma. Study information: TCRbeta immunosequencing was performed on DNA from 75 to 95 pretreatment melanoma tumor samples. Study-wide points: Rising tumor T-cell fraction and clonality meant about 30 times likelier benefit.

The method was immunoSEQ multiplex PCR; TCRdb's version includes in-frame clones alone and lacks a portion of them. The data contain about 2,300 clones, 20% to 25% of them singletons. This clone has a handful of counts. The antigen remains undetermined. CDR1 is KGHSH, CDR2 LQKENI, per germline. Trimming took 3 bases from V and 0 from J, leaving 12 bases between them. The CDR3 totals 16 residues. Sample treatment: randomized to nivolumab then ipilimumab (arm A) or the reverse (arm B). This sequence was found in a human donor with melanoma. The chain combines TRBV18 with TRBJ1-3; D is undetermined. Material: tumor tissue (inferred from file names), obtained from a patient given nivolumab and ipilimumab in sequence. The CDR3 region is CASSPEQALSGNTIYF. The CDR3 bases are TGTGCCAGCTCACCCGAGCAGGCCCTCTCTGGAAACACCATATATTTT.